This T cell receptor beta chain was recorded in a study of shared clonotypes between healthy human individuals. Notes on the study in general: Relative to memory subsets, naive subsets generally showed larger estimated richness.

Terminally differentiated effector memory CD45RA+ cells were excluded by CCR7 positive selection of CD45RO-negative cells. Generated by immunoSEQ multiplex PCR, the TCRdb table keeps only in-frame clones and is missing some. The sample consists of 660,000 or so clones, approximately 96% of them appearing once. This clone showed up just a few times. Its target is not known. The V gene's germline CDR1 is MNHEY and CDR2 SMNVEV (reference sequence). The V segment lost 5 bases and the J segment 6 bases; nucleotides outside the gene matches: 10. The CDR3 spans 15 residues. The source of this sequence is a woman in her twenties or thirties in good health. The rearrangement joins TRBV27 to TRBJ1-2; 9 nucleotides line up with TRBD1. What was sequenced was naive CD8+ T cells sorted from blood. The CDR3 loop reads CASSGPGQGKNGYTF. The DNA for the CDR3 is TGTGCCAGCAGTGGGCCAGGACAGGGGAAAAATGGCTACACCTTC.